These 10 T cell receptor beta chains were all obtained from the same sample, sequenced in a study of tumor-infiltrating lymphocytes in primary liver carcinoma. Bulk tissue was left unsorted, and RNA and DNA were co-extracted from 20-30 mg of it. From 450 to 550 ng total RNA, TCR beta cDNA was generated with a primer in the constant region. Three rounds of nested multiplex PCR with slightly modified ARM-PCR produced TCR beta libraries. TRBV1-TRBV30 forward primers paired with a C-beta reverse primer were used in the first two PCR rounds, which ran approximately 10 cycles each. One entry per CDR3 protein results from TCRdb running MiXCR on the multiplex PCR reads. The profile shows tens of thousands of distinct CDR3 sequences, approximately 74% of them singletons. Sample: liver tumor tissue from sampling region 4. Subset specified: tumor region T4, right-lateral pole. The receptors stem from a man in his forties with primary liver carcinoma and hepatitis B virus infection.

A word on this clonotype: This may be a read error, as it is one base from a much larger clone. This chain connects TRBV6-5 to TRBJ2-2; a possible D gene is TRBD2 (6 bases). CDR1 is MNHEY and CDR2 is SVGAGI in the germline V gene. The V and J ends lost 10 bases and 5 bases respectively, with 17 bases between them. CDR3 length: 14 residues. The CDR3 loop is CATYSRLVTGELFF. CDR3 in DNA: TGTGCCACTTACTCCCGACTAGTTACCGGGGAGCTGTTTTTT.

The chain employs TRBV28 and TRBJ2-1; D is tentatively TRBD1 or TRBD2 (5 bases each). V was clipped by 10 bases and J by 4 bases, with 17 bases between them. The CDR3 covers 14 residues. Germline CDR1 reads MDHEN; CDR2 reads SYDVKM. The CDR3 here is CATGRGGLYNEQFF. The CDR3 DNA is TGTGCCACCGGTCGTGGGGGTTTATACAATGAGCAGTTCTTC.

The chain uses TRBV28 and TRBJ2-5, with a possible D match to TRBD1 (5 bases). The CDR3 runs 14 residues. V lost 0 bases, J lost 8 bases, and 13 bases lay in between. Germline CDR1 MDHEN, CDR2 SYDVKM. The chain's CDR3 is CASSLWAGMDTQYF. For the CDR3, the DNA is TGTGCCAGCAGTTTATGGGCAGGGATGGATACCCAGTACTTC. Together with reference TRBV28 and TRBJ2-5, the CDR3 gives the full variable domain: DVKVTQSSRYLVKRTGEKVFLECVQDMDHENMFWYRQDPGLGLRLIYFSYDVKMKEKGDIPEGYSVSREKKERFSLILESASTNQTSMYLCASSLWAGMDTQYFGPGTRLLVL.

Concerning this clonotype itself: One end of the junction varies from germline; a read error may be responsible. CDR3 region: CSVEKSQGDREYGYTF. DNA for the CDR3: TGCAGCGTTGAAAAAAGTCAGGGGGACAGGGAATATGGCTATACCTTC. This chain uses TRBV29-1 with TRBJ1-2; 9 nucleotides align to TRBD1. CDR1 is SQVTM and CDR2 is ANQGSEA in the germline V gene. The CDR3 sequence is 16 residues long.

The chain combines TRBV6-5 with TRBJ2-1; 12 positions agree with TRBD2. The V and J ends lost 9 bases and 5 bases, in that order; junction bases with no gene match: 8. The CDR3 sequence is 15 residues long. CDR1 and CDR2 from the germline V gene are MNHEY and SVGAGI. CDR3 nucleotides: TGTGCCAGTAGATATGGACTAGCGGGGCACAATGAGCAGTTCTTC. This translates into CASRYGLAGHNEQFF.

This clonotype was observed once. One end of the junction fails to match germline, which may point to a read error. The chain combines TRBV4-3 with TRBJ1-4; D is possibly TRBD1 (5 bases). Germline CDR1 LGHNA, CDR2 YSLEER. This CDR3 has 15 amino acids. CDR3 sequence reads: CASSQDTGVNEKLSF. CDR3 coding DNA: TGCGCCAGTAGCCAAGATACAGGCGTTAATGAAAAACTGTCTTTT.

Note on this clonotype: A much larger clone is a single base away; this may be a read error. The rearrangement joins TRBV11-2 to TRBJ1-4, with D hard to call. The germline gives CDR1 SGHAT, CDR2 FQNNGV. The CDR3 has 15 residues. Deletions cut 5 bases from V and 5 bases from J, with 15 bases between. The CDR3 protein is CASSKTRGTNEKLFF. As DNA, the CDR3 is TGTGCCAGCAGCAAGACTCGAGGAACAAATGAAAAACTGTTTTTT.

Turning to this clonotype: This sequence may be a read error, since a much larger clone differs from it by one base. V and J are TRBV4-3 and TRBJ1-6; D is perhaps TRBD1 (6 bases). CDR1 and CDR2 from the germline V gene are LGHNA and YSLEER. The CDR3 is 18 amino acids. For the CDR3, the DNA is TGCGCCAGCAGCCAAGATGGGGGCAGGGTCTCTTTCAATTCACCCCTCTACTTT. It specifies CASSQDGGRVSFNSPLYF.

The table lists this clonotype with many counts. V usage is TRBV29-1 and J usage is TRBJ2-3; 7 bases match TRBD2. Germline lookup yields CDR1 SQVTM and CDR2 ANQGSEA. The CDR3 spans 15 residues. The ends lost 6 bases at V and 3 bases at J; junction bases unmatched: 12. CDR3 bases: TGCAGCGTGGGGGGGGACCAAGCTGCTACAGATACGCAGTATTTT. Translation gives CSVGGDQAATDTQYF.

In this sample, this clonotype turned up a few times. This could be a read error, since a much larger clone is one nucleotide away. The CDR3 reads CARSIGVDTQYF. DNA for the CDR3: TGTGCCCGCTCAATCGGGGTAGATACGCAGTATTTT. The rearrangement uses TRBV6-1 and TRBJ2-3; TRBD2 is a possible D gene (5 bases). This CDR3 region has 12 residues. CDR1 and CDR2 (germline): MNHNS, SASEGT. Trimming removed 11 bases at V and 5 bases at J, with 14 bases between.